This T cell receptor beta chain appears in the sequencing data of a study of identical twins. The CDR3 consists of 17 residues. Trimming pared 5 bases from V and 2 bases from J, leaving 21 bases between. Germline V lookup: CDR1 MNHEY, CDR2 SMNVEV (reference sequence). This clonotype has more than one count but fewer than ten. TCRdb re-analysed the 5' RACE reads in MiXCR, keeping a single row per CDR3 protein. The data show about 900,000 distinct CDR3 sequences, roughly 12% seen once. Another study also made use of these data, one on yellow fever vaccine responses in identical twins.

The chain links TRBV27 to TRBJ1-2; no clear D gene. This sequence originates from a young woman in good health. Material for sequencing was PBMCs. The CDR3 region is CASSPTVILLLNYGYTF. The CDR3 DNA reads as TGTGCCAGCAGTCCGACGGTTATTTTGCTGCTAAACTATGGCTACACCTTC.